This entry concerns a single TCR beta chain. Looked up from germline, CDR1 is SGHNT and CDR2 is YENEEA. Trimming took off 4 bases at V and 6 bases at J, with 13 bases between the two ends. The CDR3 has 15 amino acids. These data are taken from a study of blood T cell repertoires in COVID-19. Profiled with immunoSEQ multiplex PCR; TCRdb holds only in-frame clones, not every one. Altogether around 97,000 clones are present, around four fifths being singletons, with the ten largest covering over 9.5%. This receptor was taken from a man aged 70 or older with acute or convalescent COVID-19. Input material: peripheral blood. V usage is TRBV11-3 and J usage is TRBJ1-6; D is perhaps TRBD1 (5 bases). CDR3 sequence: CASSSLQGGNSPLHF. The CDR3 DNA follows: TGTGCCAGCAGCTCCCTCCAGGGCGGTAATTCACCCCTCCACTTT.